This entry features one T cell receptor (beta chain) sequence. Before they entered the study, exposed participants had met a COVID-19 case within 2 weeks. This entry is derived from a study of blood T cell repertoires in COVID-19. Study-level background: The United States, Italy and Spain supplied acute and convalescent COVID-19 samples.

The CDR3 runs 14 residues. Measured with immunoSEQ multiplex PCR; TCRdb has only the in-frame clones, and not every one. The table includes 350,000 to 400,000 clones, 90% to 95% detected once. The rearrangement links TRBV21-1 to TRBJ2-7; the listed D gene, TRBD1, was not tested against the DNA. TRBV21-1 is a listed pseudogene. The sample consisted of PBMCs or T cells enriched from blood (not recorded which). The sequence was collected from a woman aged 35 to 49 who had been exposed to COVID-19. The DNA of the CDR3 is TGTGCCAGCAGCTCACCTCAGACAGGGGACGAGCAGTACTTC. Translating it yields CASSSPQTGDEQYF.